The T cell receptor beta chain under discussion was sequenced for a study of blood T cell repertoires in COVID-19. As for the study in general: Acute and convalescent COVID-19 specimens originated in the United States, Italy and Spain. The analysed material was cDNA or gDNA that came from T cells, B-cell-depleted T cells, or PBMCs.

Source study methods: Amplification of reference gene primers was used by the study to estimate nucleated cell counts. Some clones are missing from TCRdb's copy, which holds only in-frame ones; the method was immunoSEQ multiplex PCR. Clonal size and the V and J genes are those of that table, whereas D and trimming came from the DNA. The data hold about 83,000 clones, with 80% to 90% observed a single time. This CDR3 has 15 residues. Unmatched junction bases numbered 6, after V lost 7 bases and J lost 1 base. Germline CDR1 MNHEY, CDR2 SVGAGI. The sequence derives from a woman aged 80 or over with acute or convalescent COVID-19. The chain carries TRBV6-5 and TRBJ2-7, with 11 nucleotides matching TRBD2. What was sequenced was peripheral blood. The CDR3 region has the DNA TGTGCCAGCACCGGAACTAGCGGGGGATCCTACGAGCAGTACTTC. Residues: CASTGTSGGSYEQYF.